This T cell receptor (beta chain) was found in a study of T cells in Graves' hyperthyroidism and ophthalmopathy. Study in general: Peripheral blood sampling occurred at initial diagnosis, before any treatment.

RNA transcripts were the template for amplifying TCR beta CDR3 regions. The TCR CDR3 was amplified in a first-round RT-PCR using the HTBI primer set. TCRdb re-analysed the multiplex PCR reads in MiXCR, keeping a single row per CDR3 protein. In the table there are 300,000 to 450,000 distinct CDR3 sequences, 25% of which are singletons. Patients counted as stable if ophthalmopathy did not develop within 18 months. A few counts support this clonotype. Antigen: not known. CDR3 length equals 15 residues. Looked up from germline, CDR1 is SGHTA and CDR2 is FQGTGA. The junction had 4 bases not matched to a gene; V was cut back by 4 bases and J by 3 bases. Study-wide results and limits: For ophthalmopathy, model prediction preceded onset by a median around 7 months.

Sequenced sample: blood. This chain links TRBV7-3 with TRBJ2-2; 8 bases align to TRBD1. The TCR originated in a man between 50 and 59 years old with Graves' hyperthyroidism. The CDR3 DNA reads as TGTGCCAGCAGCTCCGACAGGGGTGACACCGGGGAGCTGTTTTTT. Amino acids: CASSSDRGDTGELFF.